A selection of T cell receptor beta chains follows, all from one sample in a study of blood T cell repertoires in COVID-19. TCRdb keeps only in-frame clones here, not all; method: immunoSEQ multiplex PCR. The data contain about 420,000 clones, about 90% of them singletons. What was sequenced was peripheral blood. The receptors here all came from a man aged 18 to 30 with COVID-19, enrolled during active disease. Each CDR3 is given with its conserved first and last residue. A D gene is named only where the DNA matches it firmly. Clone size is shown for a subset of rows, as once, few, many or a class of expanded clone.

d_call,v_call,clone_size,j_call,cdr3_nt,cdr3_aa
TRBD1,TRBV13,.,TRBJ2-3,TGTGCCAGCAGCGCGACAGGGACGCCTTCCACAGATACGCAGTATTTT,CASSATGTPSTDTQYF
TRBD2,TRBV14,.,TRBJ2-4,TGTGCCAGCAGCTCCTGGACTAGCTCCATTCAGTACTTC,CASSSWTSSIQYF
TRBD1,TRBV19,.,TRBJ1-5,TGTGCCAGTAGGCTGGACAGGGGGGGCAATCAGCCCCAGCATTTT,CASRLDRGGNQPQHF
TRBD1,TRBV10-3,.,TRBJ2-3,TGTGCCATCAGCCTGACAGGGGAGCCTAGCACAGATACGCAGTATTTT,CAISLTGEPSTDTQYF
TRBD2,TRBV13,.,TRBJ2-1,TGTGCCAGCAGCGATCGGACTAGCGGGAGTGGTAACTCCTACAATGAGCAGTTCTTC,CASSDRTSGSGNSYNEQFF
.,TRBV30,.,TRBJ2-1,TGTGCCTGGAGTGCCAAAAGGGGTCTGGGGTTCTTC,CAWSAKRGLGFF
.,TRBV28,.,TRBJ1-4,TGTGCCAGCACCCCATGGGGACTGACTAATGAAAAACTGTTTTTT,CASTPWGLTNEKLFF
TRBD2,TRBV11-3,.,TRBJ2-2,TGTGCCAGCAGCTCCGGGACTAGCGGGACCCACGGGGAGCTGTTTTTT,CASSSGTSGTHGELFF
.,TRBV6-5,few,TRBJ1-1,TGTGCCAGCAGTTACGGGCAGAACACTGAAGCTTTCTTT,CASSYGQNTEAFF
TRBD2,TRBV24-1,.,TRBJ2-3,TGTGCCACCAGTGGTAGCGGGAGGGGAGATACGCAGTATTTT,CATSGSGRGDTQYF
.,TRBV24-1,.,TRBJ2-5,TGTGCGATCGGAGCGGGAGAGACCCAGTACTTC,CAIGAGETQYF
TRBD1,TRBV28,.,TRBJ2-7,TGTGCCAGCAGTTCCCCGACAGGGTTGGAGCTCGAGCAGTACTTC,CASSSPTGLELEQYF
.,TRBV19,.,TRBJ1-1,TGTGCCAGTAGGAGGAACACTGAAGCTTTCTTT,CASRRNTEAFF
TRBD1,TRBV25-1,.,TRBJ1-1,TGTGCCAGCGGGCTGGCGGGGACAGGGGGCCAGGGCACTGAAGCTTTCTTT,CASGLAGTGGQGTEAFF
TRBD1,TRBV7-2,.,TRBJ1-2,TGTGCCAGCAGCCCGACAGGGTTAGGCTATGGCTACACCTTC,CASSPTGLGYGYTF
TRBD2,TRBV10-2,.,TRBJ2-1,TGCGCCAGCACTGTAGCGGGAGGGCCCAGCAATGAGCAGTTCTTC,CASTVAGGPSNEQFF
TRBD1,TRBV10-3,.,TRBJ2-3,TGTGCCATCAGGGTGGGACAGGGAGGCACAGATACGCAGTATTTT,CAIRVGQGGTDTQYF
.,TRBV24-1,.,TRBJ2-3,TGTGCCACCAGTAATCCCGCAGATACGCAGTATTTT,CATSNPADTQYF
TRBD1,TRBV15,.,TRBJ2-5,TGTGCCACCGACGAGAGGACAGGGACTGCAGAGACCCAGTACTTC,CATDERTGTAETQYF
.,TRBV4-2,.,TRBJ1-2,TGTGCCAGCAGCCAACGACCTAGAGGAGCAGGGCCTAACTATGGCTACACCTTC,CASSQRPRGAGPNYGYTF
.,TRBV11-3,few,TRBJ2-1,TGTGCCAGCAGCTTAGGGGGAGGTAGAAATGAGCAGTTCTTC,CASSLGGGRNEQFF
.,TRBV19,.,TRBJ1-1,TGTGCCAGTAGTTTACCAGGGCGGGGCACTGAAGCTTTCTTT,CASSLPGRGTEAFF
TRBD1,TRBV2,.,TRBJ2-2,TGTGCCAGCAGCTGGGGGACAGGGGGCGCCACCGGGGAGCTGTTTTTT,CASSWGTGGATGELFF
.,TRBV5-6,.,TRBJ2-3,TGTGCCAGCACCAGCGACCCGAGCACAGATACGCAGTATTTT,CASTSDPSTDTQYF
.,TRBV2,.,TRBJ2-1,TGTGCCAGCAGTGCCGAAGCGGCGGAGGATGAGCAGTTCTTC,CASSAEAAEDEQFF
TRBD1,TRBV6-1,once,TRBJ2-1,TGTGCCAGCAGTAAAGGGACAGGGGGATACCAAAGGAAGCAGTTCTTC,CASSKGTGGYQRKQFF
TRBD1,TRBV4-1,.,TRBJ1-1,TGCGCCAGCAGCCCGGGACAGGGTGGCACTGAAGCTTTCTTT,CASSPGQGGTEAFF